The rows below give T cell receptor beta chains drawn from one sample of a study of blood T cell repertoires in COVID-19. The repertoire was sequenced with immunoSEQ multiplex PCR; TCRdb's copy has only in-frame clones and lacks some. The sample shows under 100,000 clones, about 92% of them seen only once. The sample comprised peripheral blood. The origin of the receptors is a woman aged 55-69 years with active COVID-19. CDR3s include the opening cysteine and the closing phenylalanine or tryptophan. The D gene is left open where the match is weak. Clone size is given for some rows only: seen once, a few or many times, or a class if the clone is expanded.

clone_size	v_call	d_call	j_call	cdr3_aa	cdr3_nt
NA	TRBV2	NA	TRBJ1-1	CASSLGGNTEAFF	TGTGCCAGCAGTCTGGGGGGGAACACTGAAGCTTTCTTT
NA	TRBV6-5	NA	TRBJ1-6	CASSPGAGNSPLHF	TGTGCCAGCAGTCCAGGGGCAGGTAATTCACCCCTCCACTTT
once	TRBV3-1/TRBV3-2	TRBD1	TRBJ1-3	CASSRAGTGRNTIYF	TGTGCCAGCAGCCGGGCCGGGACAGGAAGAAACACCATATATTTT
NA	TRBV5-1	TRBD2	TRBJ2-1	CASSLDDSGASGGFEQFF	TGCGCCAGCAGCTTGGATGATAGCGGGGCTAGCGGGGGCTTTGAGCAGTTCTTC
NA	TRBV3-1/TRBV3-2	TRBD1	TRBJ2-7	CASSYSPGQGSYEQYF	TGTGCCAGCAGCTACTCCCCGGGACAGGGCTCCTACGAGCAGTACTTC
NA	TRBV12-2	NA	TRBJ2-2	CASRRGGQGLFF	TGTGCAAGTCGCCGTGGGGGACAGGGTCTGTTTTTT
NA	TRBV19	NA	TRBJ1-2	CASRAGGNYGYTF	TGTGCCAGTAGGGCGGGGGGTAACTATGGCTACACCTTC
NA	TRBV30	TRBD1	TRBJ1-3	CALGQAGNTIYF	TGTGCCTTGGGACAGGCTGGAAACACCATATATTTT
NA	TRBV7-9	TRBD1	TRBJ1-2	CASSRDSNYGYTF	TGTGCCAGCAGCCGGGACAGTAACTATGGCTACACCTTC
NA	TRBV2	NA	TRBJ2-5	CASYRRVGETQYF	TGTGCCAGCTATAGGCGGGTGGGAGAGACCCAGTACTTC
once	TRBV28	NA	TRBJ1-1	CASSSGNTEAFF	TGTGCCAGCAGTTCGGGGAACACTGAAGCTTTCTTT
few	TRBV11-2	TRBD1	TRBJ1-2	CASTVGTVTNYGYTF	TGTGCCAGCACCGTGGGGACAGTAACTAACTATGGCTACACCTTC
NA	TRBV27	NA	TRBJ1-1	CASRPLGQSIEAFF	TGTGCCAGCAGACCCCTTGGACAGAGCATTGAAGCTTTCTTT
NA	TRBV27	TRBD1	TRBJ1-1	CASSLRQGNTEAFF	TGTGCCAGCAGTCTTCGACAGGGAAACACTGAAGCTTTCTTT
NA	TRBV2	TRBD1	TRBJ1-5	CASSGTGNQPQHF	TGTGCCAGCAGTGGGACAGGAAATCAGCCCCAGCATTTT
NA	TRBV6-5	TRBD1	TRBJ2-7	CASTSRDRGTYEQYF	TGTGCCAGCACCAGTCGGGACAGGGGAACCTACGAGCAGTACTTC
NA	TRBV28	NA	TRBJ1-1	CASSLPVQNTEAFF	TGTGCCAGCAGTTTACCAGTGCAGAACACTGAAGCTTTCTTT
NA	TRBV12-3/TRBV12-4	TRBD1	TRBJ1-1	CASSSGQGTEAFF	TGTGCCAGCAGCTCCGGACAGGGCACTGAAGCTTTCTTT